The present entry profiles one T cell receptor (beta chain) with its context. Its antigen is undetermined. Germline V gene lookup returns CDR1 MDHEN and CDR2 SYDVKM. This CDR3 has 15 residues. V was pared by 7 bases and J by 4 bases, with 17 bases between. The data are from a study of cytomegalovirus exposure and HLA in healthy donors. Overall study results and limits: As was reported, the classifier diagnosed cytomegalovirus status with high specificity and sensitivity. The tendency of first-cohort TCR clusters to co-occur in the roughly 130 validation repertoires emerged from a later analysis.

Generated by immunoSEQ multiplex PCR, the TCRdb table keeps only in-frame clones and is missing some. Of some 110,000 clones in the sample, around 83% were seen once. This clonotype was obtained from a woman between 18 and 29 years old in good health and CMV-seropositive. The genes are TRBV28 and TRBJ2-1, with D possibly matching TRBD1 (5 bases). What was sequenced was PBMCs. The CDR3 nucleotides are TGTGCCAGCACCTCCCTGGGGCCGCCATACAATGAGCAGTTCTTC. This translates into CASTSLGPPYNEQFF.